This TCR beta chain stems from a study of T cell repertoires in cytomegalovirus infection. Study-wide background: A matching HLA type, together with CMV infection, was signaled by public TCR beta signatures. Study results and limitations: The response measured ex vivo was dominated by TCR beta clonotypes (HLA-C-restricted and CMV-specific). Of the TCR beta families, the public ones yielded a cumulative frequency that identified carriers of CMV plus the relevant HLA.

This clonotype was counted a few times. As yet, its antigen is unknown. One entry per CDR3 protein, called by TCRdb with MiXCR from the reads. The sample holds around 740,000 distinct CDR3 sequences, 35% seen once. CDR1 and CDR2 from the germline V gene are MNHEY and SVGEGT. The CDR3 sequence is 17 residues long. V shed 5 bases and J 7 bases; nucleotides not matched to a gene: 15. The sequencing sample was made of PBMCs. The source of this sequence is a human donor in good health (CMV status not recorded). Some clones in this sample may be carry-over from other donors' samples. The chain links TRBV6-2 or TRBV6-3 to TRBJ1-1, with 11 positions matching TRBD1. CDR3: CASSRPYEGQGGSEAFF. CDR3 coding DNA: TGTGCCAGCAGTAGGCCCTACGAGGGACAGGGGGGCAGTGAAGCTTTCTTT.